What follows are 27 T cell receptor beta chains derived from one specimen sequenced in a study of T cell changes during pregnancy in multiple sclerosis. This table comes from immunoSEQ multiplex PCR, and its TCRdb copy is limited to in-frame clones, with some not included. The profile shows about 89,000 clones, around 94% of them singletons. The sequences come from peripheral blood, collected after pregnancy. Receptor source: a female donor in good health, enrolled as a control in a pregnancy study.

In DNA, the CDR3 is TGTGCCAGCTCACCGCGATCGGACAGGGTGGCCGAGCAGTACTTC. This encodes CASSPRSDRVAEQYF. This rearrangement joins TRBV18 to TRBJ2-7; the match to TRBD1 covers 8 bases. CDR1 is KGHSH and CDR2 is LQKENI in the germline V gene. This CDR3 spans 15 amino acids. V was clipped by 3 bases and J by 6 bases; unmatched bases: 10.

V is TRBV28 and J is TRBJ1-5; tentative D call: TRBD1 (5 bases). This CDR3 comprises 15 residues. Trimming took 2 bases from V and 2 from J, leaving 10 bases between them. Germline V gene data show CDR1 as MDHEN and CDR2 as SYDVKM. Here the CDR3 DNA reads TGTGCCAGCAGTTTAATGGGAGGGGGCAATCAGCCCCAGCATTTT. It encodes CASSLMGGGNQPQHF.

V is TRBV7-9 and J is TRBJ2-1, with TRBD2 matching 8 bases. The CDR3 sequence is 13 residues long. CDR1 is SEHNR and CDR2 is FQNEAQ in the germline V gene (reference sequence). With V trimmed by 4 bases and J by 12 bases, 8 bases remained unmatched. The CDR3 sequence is CASSSPGLVGQFF. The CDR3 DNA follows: TGTGCCAGCAGCTCACCGGGACTAGTTGGGCAGTTCTTC.

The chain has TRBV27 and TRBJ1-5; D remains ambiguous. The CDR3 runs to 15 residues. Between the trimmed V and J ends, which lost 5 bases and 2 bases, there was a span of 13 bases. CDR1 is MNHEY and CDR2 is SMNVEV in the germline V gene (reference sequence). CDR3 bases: TGTGCCAGCAGTCACCGGAGGGATGGCAATCAGCCCCAGCATTTT. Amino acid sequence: CASSHRRDGNQPQHF.

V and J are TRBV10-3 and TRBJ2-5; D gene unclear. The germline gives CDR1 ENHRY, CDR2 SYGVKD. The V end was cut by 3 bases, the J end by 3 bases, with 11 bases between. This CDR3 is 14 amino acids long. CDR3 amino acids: CAISDWLLEETQYF. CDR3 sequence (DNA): TGTGCCATCAGTGATTGGTTACTTGAAGAGACCCAGTACTTC.

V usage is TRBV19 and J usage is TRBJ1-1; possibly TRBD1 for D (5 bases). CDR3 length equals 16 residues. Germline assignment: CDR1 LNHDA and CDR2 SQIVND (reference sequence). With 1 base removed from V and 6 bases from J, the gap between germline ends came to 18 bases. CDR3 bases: TGTGCCAGTAGTATAGGGGATGGGCACCAAGGGGCTGAAGCTTTCTTT. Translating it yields CASSIGDGHQGAEAFF.

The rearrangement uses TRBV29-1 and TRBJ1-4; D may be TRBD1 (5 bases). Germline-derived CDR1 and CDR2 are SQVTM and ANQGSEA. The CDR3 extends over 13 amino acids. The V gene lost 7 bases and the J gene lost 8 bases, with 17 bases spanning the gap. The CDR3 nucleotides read TGCAGCGCGACTGCAGGGAGGTGGGAAAAACTGTTTTTT. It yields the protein CSATAGRWEKLFF.

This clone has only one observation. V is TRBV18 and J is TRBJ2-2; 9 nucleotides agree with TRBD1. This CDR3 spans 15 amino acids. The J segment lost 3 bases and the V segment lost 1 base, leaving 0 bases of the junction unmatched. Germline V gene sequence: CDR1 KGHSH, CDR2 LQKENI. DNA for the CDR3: TGTGCCAGCTCACCACGGGACAGGGACACCGGGGAGCTGTTTTTT. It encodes CASSPRDRDTGELFF.

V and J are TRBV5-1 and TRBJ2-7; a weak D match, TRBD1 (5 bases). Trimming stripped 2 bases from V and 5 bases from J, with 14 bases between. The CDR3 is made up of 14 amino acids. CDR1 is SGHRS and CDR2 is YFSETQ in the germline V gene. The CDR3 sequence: CASSFLTDQDEQYF. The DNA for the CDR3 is TGCGCCAGCAGCTTCCTGACAGATCAGGACGAGCAGTACTTC.

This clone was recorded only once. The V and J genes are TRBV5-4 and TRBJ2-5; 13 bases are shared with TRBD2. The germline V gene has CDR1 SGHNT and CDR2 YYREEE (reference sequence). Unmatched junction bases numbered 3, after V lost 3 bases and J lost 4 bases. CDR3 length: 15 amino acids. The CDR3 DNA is TGTGCCAGCAGCTGGGGACTAGCGGGACGAGAGACCCAGTACTTC. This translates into CASSWGLAGRETQYF.

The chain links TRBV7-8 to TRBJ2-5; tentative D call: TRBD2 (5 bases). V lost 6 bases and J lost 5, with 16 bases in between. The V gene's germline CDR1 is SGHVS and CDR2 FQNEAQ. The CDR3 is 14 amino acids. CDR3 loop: CASSNAGPGETQYF. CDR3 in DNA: TGTGCCAGCAGTAACGCGGGCCCAGGCGAGACCCAGTACTTC.

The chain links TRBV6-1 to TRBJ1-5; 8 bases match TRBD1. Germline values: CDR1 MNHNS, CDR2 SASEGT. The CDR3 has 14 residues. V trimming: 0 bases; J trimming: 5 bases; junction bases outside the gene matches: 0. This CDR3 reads CASSEAGQDQPQHF. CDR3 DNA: TGTGCCAGCAGTGAAGCGGGACAGGATCAGCCCCAGCATTTT.

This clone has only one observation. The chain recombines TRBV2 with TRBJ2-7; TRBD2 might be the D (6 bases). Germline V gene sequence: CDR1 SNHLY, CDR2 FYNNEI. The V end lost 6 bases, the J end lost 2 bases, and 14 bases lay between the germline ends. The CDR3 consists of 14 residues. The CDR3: CASRAEGRTYEQYF. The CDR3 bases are TGTGCCAGCAGGGCGGAGGGGCGTACCTACGAGCAGTACTTC. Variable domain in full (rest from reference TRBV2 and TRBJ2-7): EPEVTQTPSHQVTQMGQEVILRCVPISNHLYFYWYRQILGQKVEFLVSFYNNEISEKSEIFDDQFSVERPDGSNFTLKIRSTKLEDSAMYFCASRAEGRTYEQYFGPGTRLTVT.

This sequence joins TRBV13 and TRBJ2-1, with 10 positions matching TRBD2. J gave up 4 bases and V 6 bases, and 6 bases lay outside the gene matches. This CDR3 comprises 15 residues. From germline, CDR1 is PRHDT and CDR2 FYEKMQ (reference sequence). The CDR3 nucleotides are TGTGCCAGCAGTTTCGGGACTAGCGAATACAATGAGCAGTTCTTC. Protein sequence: CASSFGTSEYNEQFF. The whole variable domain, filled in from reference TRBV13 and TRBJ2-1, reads AAGVIQSPRHLIKEKRETATLKCYPIPRHDTVYWYQQGPGQDPQFLISFYEKMQSDKGSIPDRFSAQQFSDYHSELNMSSLELGDSALYFCASSFGTSEYNEQFFGPGTRLTVL.

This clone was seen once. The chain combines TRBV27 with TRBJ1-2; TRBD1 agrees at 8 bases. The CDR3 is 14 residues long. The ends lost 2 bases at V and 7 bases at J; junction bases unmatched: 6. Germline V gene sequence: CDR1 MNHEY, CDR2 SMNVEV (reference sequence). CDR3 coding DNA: TGTGCCAGCAGTTTACGCGACAGGGGTGCTGGCTACACCTTC. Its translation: CASSLRDRGAGYTF.

For the CDR3, the DNA is TGTGCCAGCAGCCCCTATTCCGGGAGGGCCGGCAACACCGGGGAGCTGTTTTTT. As protein: CASSPYSGRAGNTGELFF. V is TRBV13 and J is TRBJ2-2; TRBD2 matches 8 bases. The CDR3 consists of 18 residues. V shed 5 bases and J 2 bases; nucleotides not matched to a gene: 13. Germline values: CDR1 PRHDT, CDR2 FYEKMQ (reference sequence). The variable domain in full, with the rest retrieved from reference TRBV13 and TRBJ2-2, is AAGVIQSPRHLIKEKRETATLKCYPIPRHDTVYWYQQGPGQDPQFLISFYEKMQSDKGSIPDRFSAQQFSDYHSELNMSSLELGDSALYFCASSPYSGRAGNTGELFFGEGSRLTVL.

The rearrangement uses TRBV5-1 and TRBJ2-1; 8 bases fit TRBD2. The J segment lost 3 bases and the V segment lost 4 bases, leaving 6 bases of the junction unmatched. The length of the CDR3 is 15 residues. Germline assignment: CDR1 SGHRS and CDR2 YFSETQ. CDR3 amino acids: CASSGDGGVYNEQFF. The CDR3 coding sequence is TGCGCCAGCAGCGGGGACGGGGGGGTCTACAATGAGCAGTTCTTC.

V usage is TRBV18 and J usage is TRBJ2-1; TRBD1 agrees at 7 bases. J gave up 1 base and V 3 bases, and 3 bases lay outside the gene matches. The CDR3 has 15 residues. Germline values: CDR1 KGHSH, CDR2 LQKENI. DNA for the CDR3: TGTGCCAGCTCACCCGACAGGGTGTCCTACAATGAGCAGTTCTTC. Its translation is CASSPDRVSYNEQFF. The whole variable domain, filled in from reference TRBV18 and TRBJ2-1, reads NAGVMQNPRHLVRRRGQEARLRCSPMKGHSHVYWYRQLPEEGLKFMVYLQKENIIDESGMPKERFSAEFPKEGPSILRIQQVVRGDSAAYFCASSPDRVSYNEQFFGPGTRLTVL.

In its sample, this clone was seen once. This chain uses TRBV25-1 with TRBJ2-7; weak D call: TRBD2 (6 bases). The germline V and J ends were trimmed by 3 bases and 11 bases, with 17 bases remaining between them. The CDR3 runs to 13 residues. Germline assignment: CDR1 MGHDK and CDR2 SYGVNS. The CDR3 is CASSERDGGNKYF. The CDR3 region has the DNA TGTGCCAGCAGTGAGCGGGACGGCGGTAACAAGTACTTC.

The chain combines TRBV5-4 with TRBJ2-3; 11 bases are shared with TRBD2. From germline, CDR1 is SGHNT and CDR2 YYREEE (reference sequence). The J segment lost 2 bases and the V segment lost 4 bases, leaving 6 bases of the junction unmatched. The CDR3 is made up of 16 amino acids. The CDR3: CASSARLAGFTDTQYF. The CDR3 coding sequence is TGTGCCAGCAGCGCCCGACTAGCGGGATTCACAGATACGCAGTATTTT.

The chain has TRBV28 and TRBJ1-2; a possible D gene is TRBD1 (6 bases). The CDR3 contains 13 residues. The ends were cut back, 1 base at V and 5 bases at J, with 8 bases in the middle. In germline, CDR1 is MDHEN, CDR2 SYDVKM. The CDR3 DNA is TGTGCCAGCAGTTTATTGGGACAATATGGCTACACCTTC. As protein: CASSLLGQYGYTF.

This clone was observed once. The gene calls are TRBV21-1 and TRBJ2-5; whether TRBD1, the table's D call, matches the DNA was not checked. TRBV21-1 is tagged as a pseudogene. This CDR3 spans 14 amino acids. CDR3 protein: CASSRSDKPWTQYF. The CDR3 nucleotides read TGTGCCAGCAGCAGATCCGACAAGCCGTGGACCCAGTACTTC.

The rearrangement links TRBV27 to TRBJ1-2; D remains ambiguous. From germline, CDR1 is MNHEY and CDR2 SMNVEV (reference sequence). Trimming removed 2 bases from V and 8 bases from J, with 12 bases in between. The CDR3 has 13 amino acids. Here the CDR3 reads CASSLGGETGYTF. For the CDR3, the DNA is TGTGCCAGCAGTTTAGGTGGGGAGACGGGCTACACCTTC.

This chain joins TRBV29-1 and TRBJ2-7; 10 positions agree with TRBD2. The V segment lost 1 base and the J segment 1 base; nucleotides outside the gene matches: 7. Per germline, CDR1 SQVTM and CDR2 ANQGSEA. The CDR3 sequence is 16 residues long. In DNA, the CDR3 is TGCAGCGTTGAAGGACTAGCGGGCCGGGGGTCCTACGAGCAGTACTTC. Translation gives CSVEGLAGRGSYEQYF.

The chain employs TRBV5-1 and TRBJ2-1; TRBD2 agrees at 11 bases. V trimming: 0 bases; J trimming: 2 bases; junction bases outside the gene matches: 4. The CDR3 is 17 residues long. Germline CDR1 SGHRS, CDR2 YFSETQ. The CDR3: CASSLGLLAGAYNEQFF. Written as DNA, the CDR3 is TGCGCCAGCAGCTTGGGCCTACTAGCGGGAGCCTACAATGAGCAGTTCTTC.

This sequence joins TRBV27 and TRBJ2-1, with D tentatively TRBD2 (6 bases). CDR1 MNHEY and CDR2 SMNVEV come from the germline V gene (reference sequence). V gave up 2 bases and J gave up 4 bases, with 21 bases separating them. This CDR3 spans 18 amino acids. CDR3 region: CASSLGALPGRTYNEQFF. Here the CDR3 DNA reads TGTGCCAGCAGTTTAGGGGCACTTCCTGGGAGGACGTACAATGAGCAGTTCTTC.

The CDR3 nucleotides read TGTGCCAGCAGTTCTAGGATGAATTCACCCCTCCACTTT. Its protein is CASSSRMNSPLHF. The genes are TRBV27 and TRBJ1-6; D is ambiguous. The V end was cut by 4 bases, the J end by 7 bases, with 8 bases between. Germline-derived CDR1 and CDR2 are MNHEY and SMNVEV (reference sequence). The CDR3 is 13 amino acids.